This T cell receptor (beta chain) was recovered during a study of blood T cells in healthy people across ages. Whole-study context: Every two T cells gave about one barcoded beta molecule via template switching.

The CDR3 totals 16 residues. CDR1 is MNHEY, CDR2 SMNVEV, per germline (reference sequence). Healthy Caucasians from Russia aged roughly 6 to 95 served as donors. The authors isolated at least 6.5 million PBMCs per sample. Primers used in a second PCR of roughly 6 to 11 cycles were a sample-barcoded 5' primer and a J-beta primer mix. Each cDNA was tagged by a template-switch adaptor containing 12 random nucleotides. Each CDR3 protein is one row after TCRdb ran MiXCR on the 5' RACE reads. The table shows about 1.8 million distinct CDR3 sequences, with roughly 50% occurring only once. V and J are TRBV27 and TRBJ2-5, with D tentatively TRBD1 (6 bases). TRBJ2-7 explains the end of the DNA better; the J call may be wrong. Sequencing was performed on blood. This TCR derives from a woman aged 40 to 55 in good health. The CDR3 reads CASSLASGTLGGEQYF. The CDR3, as DNA: TGTGCCAGCAGTTTGGCCTCCGGGACACTCGGTGGCGAGCAGTACTTC.